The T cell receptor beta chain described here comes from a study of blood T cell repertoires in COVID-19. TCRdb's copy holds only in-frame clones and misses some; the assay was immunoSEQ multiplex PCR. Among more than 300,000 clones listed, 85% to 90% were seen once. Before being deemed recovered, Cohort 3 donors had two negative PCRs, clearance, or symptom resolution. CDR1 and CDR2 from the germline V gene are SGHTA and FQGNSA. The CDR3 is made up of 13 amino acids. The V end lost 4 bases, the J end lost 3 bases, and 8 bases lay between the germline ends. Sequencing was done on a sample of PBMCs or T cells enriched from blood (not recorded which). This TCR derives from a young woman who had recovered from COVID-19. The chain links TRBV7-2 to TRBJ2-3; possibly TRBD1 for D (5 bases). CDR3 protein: CASSWGLTDTQYF. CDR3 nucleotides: TGTGCCAGCAGCTGGGGCCTGACAGATACGCAGTATTTT.